The 32 T cell receptor beta chains presented below share a single source sample, sequenced in a study of blood T cells in healthy people across ages (dated by TCRdb to between 2015 and 2016). Library prep was done by 5' RACE. This sample was sequenced with an Illumina HiSeq 2500. A second about 7 to 12 cycle PCR used a sample-barcoded 5' primer and a J-beta primer mix. TCRdb applied fastp at Q25 and MiXCR to the public reads, then kept only in-frame beta chains. Under each unique CDR3 protein, matching rows form one entry showing the most common genes and DNA. A total of about 1.4 million distinct CDR3 sequences appear in this sample, 59% of them only once. 6.5% to 8% of the sample rests with the top ten. Sequences were obtained from blood. The receptors come from a man younger than 30 in good health.

This CDR3 is CASSFPLGAVNTEAFF. CDR3 sequence (DNA): TGTGCCAGCAGCTTCCCTCTCGGGGCTGTGAACACTGAAGCTTTCTTT. The chain is built from TRBV7-2 and TRBJ1-1, with D possibly matching TRBD1 (5 bases). This CDR3 has 16 amino acids. Trimming pared 3 bases from V and 0 bases from J, leaving 14 bases between. The germline V gene has CDR1 SGHTA and CDR2 FQGNSA.

This chain connects TRBV12-3 or TRBV12-4 to TRBJ2-1, with 8 bases matching TRBD2. The V gene end was trimmed by 3 bases and the J gene end by 10 bases; junction bases not matched to a gene: 8. The CDR3 covers 14 residues. The CDR3 loop is CASSFGRGGGEQFF. CDR3 DNA: TGTGCCAGCAGTTTCGGTCGGGGGGGCGGGGAGCAGTTCTTC.

Comments on this clonotype: At one end, the junction sequence differs from germline, possibly due to a read error. The rearrangement joins TRBV6-7 to TRBJ2-5; D call uncertain. TRBV6-7 is noted as an ORF with a role that remains uncertain. The CDR3 sequence is 16 residues long. CDR3 coding DNA: TGTGCCAGCAGCCCGAGGTGCAGAAGAAGCCAAGAGACCCAGTACTTT. Encoded protein: CASSPRCRRSQETQYF.

DNA of the CDR3: TGTGCCAGCAGAGTAGCGGGCTCGGCAGATACGCAGTATTTT. Its protein is CASRVAGSADTQYF. This chain connects TRBV12-3 or TRBV12-4 to TRBJ2-3; 7 bases align to TRBD2. Trimming removed 6 bases from V and 4 bases from J; junction bases left unmatched: 7. The length of the CDR3 is 14 residues.

The rearrangement links TRBV5-4 to TRBJ2-1; D unclear. The CDR3 loop spans 14 amino acids. The V and J ends lost 6 bases and 5 bases respectively, with 15 bases between them. The germline V gene encodes CDR1 SGHNT and CDR2 YYREEE (reference sequence). The CDR3 sequence: CASTPVPGNNEQFF. As DNA, the CDR3 is TGTGCCAGCACCCCGGTTCCCGGAAACAATGAGCAGTTCTTC.

The rearrangement links TRBV10-3 to TRBJ2-3; 12 bases map to TRBD2. This CDR3 has 15 amino acids. The trim removed 6 bases at V and 4 bases at J, leaving 5 bases unmatched. Germline V gene sequence: CDR1 ENHRY, CDR2 SYGVKD. CDR3 sequence: CAISGTSGYSDTQYF. CDR3 DNA sequence: TGTGCCATCAGCGGGACTAGCGGGTATTCAGATACGCAGTATTTT.

This chain connects TRBV4-1 to TRBJ2-7; D is possibly TRBD1 (6 bases). CDR1 is MGHRA and CDR2 is YSYEKL in the germline V gene. V lost 3 bases, J lost 0 bases, and 15 bases lay in between. The CDR3 spans 16 residues. The CDR3 loop reads CASSHTGNSRSYEQYF. The CDR3 bases are TGCGCCAGCAGCCATACAGGGAATAGTCGCTCCTACGAGCAGTACTTC.

The chain links TRBV5-6 to TRBJ2-7; either TRBD1 or TRBD2 may fit D (6 bases each). CDR3 length equals 18 residues. Trimming pared 0 bases from V and 0 bases from J, leaving 19 bases between. Per the germline V gene, CDR1 is SGHDT and CDR2 is YYEEEE. CDR3 residues: CASSLAGGGRRSSYEQYF. As DNA, the CDR3 is TGTGCCAGCAGCTTGGCCGGAGGGGGGAGACGAAGCTCCTACGAGCAGTACTTC.

This clonotype appeared a few times. This chain uses TRBV5-1 with TRBJ2-1; a weak D match, TRBD1 (5 bases). CDR3 length: 15 residues. In germline, CDR1 is SGHRS, CDR2 YFSETQ. Trimming shortened V by 3 bases and J by 5 bases, and 15 bases separated the two germline ends. CDR3 bases: TGCGCCAGCAGCTGCAAGGCAGGGAACAACAATGAGCAGTTCTTC. Encoded protein: CASSCKAGNNNEQFF.

Written as DNA, the CDR3 is TGTGCCACCAGAAGGACAGCCTACGAGCAGTACTTC. Translated: CATRRTAYEQYF. This rearrangement joins TRBV28 to TRBJ2-7; TRBD1 might be the D (6 bases). V was trimmed by 10 bases and J by 2 bases, leaving 12 bases between them. CDR1 and CDR2 from the germline V gene are MDHEN and SYDVKM. The CDR3 totals 12 residues.

This chain connects TRBV7-9 to TRBJ2-1; 11 nucleotides line up with TRBD2. From germline, CDR1 is SEHNR and CDR2 FQNEAQ (reference sequence). J gave up 8 bases and V 4 bases, and 13 bases lay outside the gene matches. The length of the CDR3 is 17 residues. CDR3: CASSYRLAGLAAHEQFF. For the CDR3, the DNA is TGTGCCAGCAGCTATCGACTAGCGGGATTGGCGGCCCATGAGCAGTTCTTC.

The chain uses TRBV6-6 and TRBJ2-1, with TRBD2 matching over 12 bases. V was pared by 4 bases and J by 6 bases, with 4 bases of the junction left unmatched. The CDR3 is 15 amino acids. The germline gives CDR1 MNHNY, CDR2 SVGAGI (reference sequence). The CDR3 DNA reads as TGTGCCAGCAGTTCGACTAGCGGGAGTTTCAATGAGCAGTTCTTC. It translates to CASSSTSGSFNEQFF.

This clonotype was seen once. V usage is TRBV28 and J usage is TRBJ2-7, with D tentatively TRBD1 or TRBD2 (6 bases each). Germline V gene sequence: CDR1 MDHEN, CDR2 SYDVKM. The CDR3 length is 15 residues. The V end was cut by 3 bases, the J end by 7 bases, with 19 bases between. CDR3 nucleotides: TGTGCCAGCAGTTTCCGGGACACCTCTCGGGAGGAGCAGTACTTC. Translation gives CASSFRDTSREEQYF.

The V and J genes are TRBV29-1 and TRBJ2-5; TRBD1 matches at 8 bases. The V gene end was trimmed by 5 bases and the J gene end by 5 bases; junction bases not matched to a gene: 7. The CDR3 has 13 amino acids. Germline values: CDR1 SQVTM, CDR2 ANQGSEA. The CDR3 is CSVLTGDDETQYF. The CDR3 DNA is TGCAGCGTTTTGACAGGGGATGACGAGACCCAGTACTTC.

CDR3 amino acids: CASSSEPETQYF. In DNA form, the CDR3 reads TGTGCCAGCAGCTCAGAGCCAGAGACCCAGTACTTC. This sequence joins TRBV13 and TRBJ2-5; D ambiguous. V was shortened by 4 bases and J by 4 bases, with 7 bases between the two germline ends. Germline V CDR1 and CDR2: PRHDT, FYEKMQ (reference sequence). The CDR3 runs to 12 residues.

The chain couples TRBV6-1 to TRBJ2-6, with D unresolved. The CDR3 sequence is 16 residues long. V lost 7 bases and J 1 base, leaving 14 bases between the germline ends. Germline V gene data show CDR1 as MNHNS and CDR2 as SASEGT. Here the CDR3 reads CASKTLWVSGANVLTF. In DNA form, the CDR3 reads TGTGCCAGCAAAACACTGTGGGTGTCTGGGGCCAACGTCCTGACTTTC.

This clonotype was counted only a few times. The rearrangement links TRBV11-2 to TRBJ2-7; 10 bases line up with TRBD2. With 5 bases clipped from V and 3 bases from J, the junction kept 4 bases outside the gene matches. The V gene's germline CDR1 is SGHAT and CDR2 FQNNGV. This CDR3 has 14 amino acids. The CDR3 spells CASSAGLASYEQYF. CDR3 sequence (DNA): TGTGCCAGCAGCGCGGGACTAGCGAGCTACGAGCAGTACTTC.

This clonotype was observed a handful of times. The rearrangement uses TRBV20-1 and TRBJ2-7; 8 positions agree with TRBD2. The J call may be wrong; the DNA end is better matched by TRBJ2-5. This CDR3 has 16 residues. The germline V gene encodes CDR1 DFQATT and CDR2 SNEGSKA (reference sequence). Here the CDR3 DNA reads TGCAGTGCTAGAGATTGGCGTAGCGGGGTGCGGGAGACCCAGTACTTC. Translated: CSARDWRSGVRETQYF.

The V gene is TRBV7-2, the J gene TRBJ1-4, with D perhaps matching TRBD1 (5 bases). Deletions cut 2 bases from V and 2 bases from J, with 12 bases between. The CDR3 is made up of 16 amino acids. Germline V gene sequence: CDR1 SGHTA, CDR2 FQGNSA. CDR3 bases: TGTGCCAGCAGCTTATATTCGGCAGGGACTAATGAAAAACTGTTTTTT. It is translated as CASSLYSAGTNEKLFF.

The chain is built from TRBV21-1 and TRBJ1-6. TRBV21-1 is a known pseudogene. This CDR3 is built from 20 residues. The CDR3: CASSRGGGDRAAHYNSPLHF. CDR3 in DNA: TGTGCCAGCAGCAGGGGGGGAGGCGACCGTGCCGCCCACTATAATTCACCCCTCCACTTT.

This clonotype was picked up a small number of times. J is TRBJ2-1 and V is TRBV4-3; D remains unclear. With 1 base removed from V and 10 bases from J, the gap between germline ends came to 8 bases. The CDR3 is made up of 12 amino acids. Germline V CDR1 and CDR2: LGHNA, YSLEER. Written as DNA, the CDR3 is TGCGCCAGCAGCCAAGGTATTACAGAGCAGTTCTTC. It specifies CASSQGITEQFF.

The rearrangement joins TRBV4-1 to TRBJ1-2; D ambiguous. This CDR3 is built from 13 residues. CDR1 is MGHRA, CDR2 YSYEKL, per germline. The germline V and J ends were trimmed by 0 bases and 12 bases, with 14 bases remaining between them. The CDR3 nucleotides read TGCGCCAGCAGCCAAGACGAGGACCAAGGCCACACCTTC. Amino acids: CASSQDEDQGHTF.

The table lists this clonotype with a few counts. J is TRBJ2-1 and V is TRBV5-1; weak D call: TRBD2 (6 bases). Germline V gives CDR1 SGHRS, CDR2 YFSETQ. Trimming removed 4 bases from V and 2 bases from J, with 10 bases in between. This CDR3 has 14 residues. CDR3 coding DNA: TGCGCCAGCAGCGGCGGACTACCCTACAATGAGCAGTTCTTC. Residues: CASSGGLPYNEQFF.

The genes are TRBV27 and TRBJ2-3; tentatively, D is TRBD2 (5 bases). The germline V gene encodes CDR1 MNHEY and CDR2 SMNVEV (reference sequence). CDR3 length: 13 amino acids. Deletions cut 3 bases from V and 5 bases from J, with 9 bases between. The CDR3 reads CASSFWELDTQYF. For the CDR3, the DNA is TGTGCCAGCAGTTTCTGGGAGCTAGATACGCAGTATTTT.

The V and J genes are TRBV6-1 and TRBJ2-1; 14 nucleotides agree with TRBD2. This CDR3 is built from 16 residues. The junction had 8 bases not matched to a gene; V was cut back by 5 bases and J by 8 bases. Germline CDR1 is MNHNS and CDR2 is SASEGT. DNA of the CDR3: TGTGCCAGCAGTAAAGGACTAGCGGGAGGTATCTATGAGCAGTTCTTC. Protein sequence: CASSKGLAGGIYEQFF.

This clonotype was seen a few times. V usage is TRBV6-4 and J usage is TRBJ2-1, with D unresolved. Trimming shortened V by 2 bases and J by 12 bases, and 14 bases separated the two germline ends. The CDR3 is 13 residues long. Looked up from germline, CDR1 is MRHNA and CDR2 is SNTAGT. Written as DNA, the CDR3 is TGTGCCAGCAGTGACCAAGCAGCCGGTGGGCAGTTCTTC. This gives the protein CASSDQAAGGQFF.

CDR3 sequence reads: CASWGLPQLAGGHTDTQYF. The CDR3 region has the DNA TGCGCCAGCTGGGGGCTTCCACAGCTAGCGGGAGGGCACACAGATACGCAGTATTTT. V gene TRBV5-1 combines with J gene TRBJ2-3; 12 bases are a match to TRBD2. The CDR3 loop spans 19 amino acids. Per the germline V gene, CDR1 is SGHRS and CDR2 is YFSETQ. With 7 bases clipped from V and 2 bases from J, the junction kept 17 bases outside the gene matches.

This rearrangement joins TRBV6-5 to TRBJ1-2, with 7 bases identical to TRBD1. Trimming took 2 bases from V and 0 from J; bases not matched to a gene: 6. The germline CDR1 and CDR2 sequences are MNHEY and SVGAGI. This CDR3 contains 16 residues. The chain's CDR3 is CASSYTGDSPNYGYTF. CDR3 DNA: TGTGCCAGCAGTTACACGGGGGACAGCCCTAACTATGGCTACACCTTC.

The gene calls are TRBV2 and TRBJ1-5; no clear D. This CDR3 has 15 residues. The V end lost 3 bases, the J end lost 0 bases, and 9 bases lay between the germline ends. The germline V gene has CDR1 SNHLY and CDR2 FYNNEI. This chain's CDR3 is CASSEATDSNQPQHF. The CDR3 DNA reads as TGTGCCAGCAGTGAGGCCACCGATAGCAATCAGCCCCAGCATTTT.

V is TRBV6-1 and J is TRBJ1-2; D not certain. Germline V CDR1 and CDR2: MNHNS, SASEGT. The V end was cut by 2 bases, the J end by 7 bases, with 17 bases between. There are 15 residues in the CDR3. DNA for the CDR3: TGTGCCAGCAGTGAAATGGACCAAGGAGTCTTTGGCTACACCTTC. It yields the protein CASSEMDQGVFGYTF.

V and J are TRBV14 and TRBJ1-1, with 7 nucleotides matching TRBD1. Germline CDR1 is SGHDN and CDR2 is FVKESK. This CDR3 spans 13 amino acids. Trimming cost V 4 bases and J 8 bases; bases outside gene matches: 7. DNA for the CDR3: TGTGCCAGCAGCCTAAACGGACAGGCCGAAGCTTTCTTT. Protein: CASSLNGQAEAFF.

The rearrangement uses TRBV5-4 and TRBJ1-2; D is unresolved. Between the trimmed V and J ends, which lost 0 bases and 3 bases, there was a span of 12 bases. Germline lookup yields CDR1 SGHNT and CDR2 YYREEE (reference sequence). The CDR3 runs 15 residues. The chain's CDR3 is CASSLVGEKHYGYTF. CDR3 nucleotides: TGTGCCAGCAGCTTGGTTGGGGAAAAGCACTATGGCTACACCTTC.